Shown below are 16 T cell receptor beta chains from a single sample sequenced in a study of T cells after somatic rescue of genetic block. Repertoires were generated with immunoSEQ multiplex PCR, while TCRdb's copy carries only in-frame clones and drops some. Of roughly 120,000 clones in the sample, about 89% were seen once. Input material: peripheral blood mononuclear cells (PBMCs). These receptors originate from a woman under 30.

The chain is built from TRBV2 and TRBJ2-2, with 9 bases aligning to TRBD1. Losses at the gene ends were 2 bases for V and 4 bases for J; bases not matched to a gene: 11. The germline V gene has CDR1 SNHLY and CDR2 FYNNEI. The CDR3 has 18 amino acids. This CDR3 is CASSERRQDRGRTGELFF. CDR3 nucleotide sequence: TGTGCCAGCAGTGAAAGGCGTCAGGACAGGGGACGCACCGGGGAGCTGTTTTTT.

This rearrangement joins TRBV19 to TRBJ1-2; D possibly corresponds to TRBD1 (6 bases). Trimming left V 1 base short and J 6 bases short, with 21 bases between. Germline CDR1 reads LNHDA; CDR2 reads SQIVND (reference sequence). There are 17 residues in the CDR3. CDR3 nucleotide sequence: TGTGCCAGTAGTATAGCCGCGGGGGGCCCAGGAACGAATGGCTACACCTTC. Translating gives CASSIAAGGPGTNGYTF.

The chain has TRBV6-1 and TRBJ1-2; 8 bases line up with TRBD1. The CDR3 has 14 amino acids. Germline V gene lookup returns CDR1 MNHNS and CDR2 SASEGT. V gave up 4 bases and J gave up 5 bases; unmatched junction bases: 6. In DNA form, the CDR3 reads TGTGCCAGCAGTGCCGGGACAGGTGTGTATGGCTACACCTTC. This codes for CASSAGTGVYGYTF.

The chain is built from TRBV10-3 and TRBJ1-1; D is unclear. The V gene's germline CDR1 is ENHRY and CDR2 SYGVKD. V was clipped by 3 bases and J by 5 bases, with 7 bases between them. The CDR3 consists of 12 residues. CDR3 protein: CAISDQATEAFF. The CDR3 DNA reads TGTGCCATCAGTGATCAAGCGACTGAAGCTTTCTTT.

The table lists this clone with a count of one. The CDR3 is CASSLINPYGYTF. CDR3 nucleotide sequence: TGTGCCAGCAGTTTAATAAACCCCTATGGCTACACCTTC. This chain links TRBV28 with TRBJ1-2, with unresolved D. Trimming removed 2 bases at V and 4 bases at J, with 8 bases between. The CDR3 runs 13 residues. CDR1 is MDHEN, CDR2 SYDVKM, per germline.

This clone occurred a few times. J is TRBJ1-1 and V is TRBV4-2; 12 bases align to TRBD1. The ends lost 4 bases at V and 5 bases at J; junction bases unmatched: 11. Per the germline V gene, CDR1 is LGHNA and CDR2 is YNFKEQ. The CDR3 totals 17 residues. The DNA of the CDR3 is TGTGCCAGCAGCCCTACCGGGACAGGGGGCTTACAGACTGAAGCTTTCTTT. Translation: CASSPTGTGGLQTEAFF.

The CDR3 coding sequence is TGTGCCAGCAGCTTATCCAACGAGCAGTACTTC. The encoded protein is CASSLSNEQYF. The chain carries TRBV7-9 and TRBJ2-7; D gene uncertain. This CDR3 region has 11 residues. Trimming pared 2 bases from V and 5 bases from J, leaving 4 bases between. CDR1 and CDR2 from the germline V gene are SEHNR and FQNEAQ (reference sequence).

This chain uses TRBV5-5 with TRBJ1-2; perhaps TRBD1 as D (6 bases). Trimming left V 2 bases short and J 5 bases short, with 16 bases between. The germline V gene has CDR1 SGHKS and CDR2 YYEKEE (reference sequence). The CDR3 is made up of 15 amino acids. In nucleotides, the CDR3 is TGTGCCAGCAGCTTTTTGTCGGACAGCTATTATGGCTACACCTTC. This sequence encodes CASSFLSDSYYGYTF.

The chain employs TRBV9 and TRBJ2-5; the match to TRBD2 covers 9 bases. CDR3 size: 15 residues. Germline lookup yields CDR1 SGDLS and CDR2 YYNGEE. The V segment lost 0 bases and the J segment 5 bases; nucleotides outside the gene matches: 5. The CDR3 spells CASSVDGSGGETQYF. CDR3 sequence (DNA): TGTGCCAGCAGCGTAGATGGGAGCGGGGGGGAGACCCAGTACTTC.

This rearrangement joins TRBV5-4 to TRBJ2-7; D is unresolved. This CDR3 is 12 amino acids long. Looked up from germline, CDR1 is SGHNT and CDR2 is YYREEE (reference sequence). Trimming pared 5 bases from V and 4 bases from J, leaving 10 bases between. CDR3 DNA sequence: TGTGCCAGCAGTGGAGACTCGTACGAGCAGTACTTC. Its protein is CASSGDSYEQYF.

The chain employs TRBV4-3 and TRBJ2-1; D is undetermined. V shed 1 base and J shed 9 bases, with 22 bases lying between them. The V gene's germline CDR1 is LGHNA and CDR2 YSLEER. The CDR3 is made up of 17 amino acids. The CDR3 reads CASSQGSPMTRSFEQFF. In DNA form, the CDR3 reads TGCGCCAGCAGCCAAGGATCGCCCATGACAAGGAGCTTTGAGCAGTTCTTC.

Only one count was recorded for this clone. The V call is TRBV9, the J call TRBJ2-3; D possibly matches TRBD1 or TRBD2 (5 bases each). Germline lookup yields CDR1 SGDLS and CDR2 YYNGEE. The V end lost 0 bases, the J end lost 6 bases, and 11 bases lay between the germline ends. CDR3 length equals 14 residues. As DNA, the CDR3 is TGTGCCAGCAGCGTAGCTGGGGGAGCGGATACGCAGTATTTT. Its translation: CASSVAGGADTQYF. The full variable domain, its missing parts supplied by reference TRBV9 and TRBJ2-3, is DSGVTQTPKHLITATGQRVTLRCSPRSGDLSVYWYQQSLDQGLQFLIQYYNGEERAKGNILERFSAQQFPDLHSELNLSSLELGDSALYFCASSVAGGADTQYFGPGTRLTVL.

The V gene is TRBV30, the J gene TRBJ1-2, with a tentative D call TRBD1 (5 bases). CDR1 is GTSNPN and CDR2 is SVGIG in the germline V gene (reference sequence). Trimming took 2 bases from V and 6 from J, leaving 10 bases between them. The CDR3 runs 12 residues. This CDR3 reads CAWSPPGHGYTF. In DNA form, the CDR3 reads TGTGCCTGGAGTCCCCCAGGGCATGGCTACACCTTC. The full variable domain, completed using reference TRBV30 and TRBJ1-2, is SQTIHQWPATLVQPVGSPLSLECTVEGTSNPNLYWYRQAAGRGLQLLFYSVGIGQISSEVPQNLSASRPQDRQFILSSKKLLLSDSGFYLCAWSPPGHGYTFGSGTRLTVV.

The V gene is TRBV7-9, the J gene TRBJ1-5, with a tentative D call TRBD1 (6 bases). CDR1 is SEHNR, CDR2 FQNEAQ, per germline (reference sequence). The CDR3 consists of 15 residues. The V gene lost 6 bases and the J gene lost 4 bases, with 16 bases spanning the gap. The DNA of the CDR3 is TGTGCCAGCAGTTCTCAGGGGACGGTAAATCAGCCCCAGCATTTT. Residues: CASSSQGTVNQPQHF.

This clone was found once. V usage is TRBV5-1 and J usage is TRBJ1-6, with D perhaps TRBD1 (5 bases). V gave up 0 bases and J gave up 2 bases, with 12 bases separating them. The CDR3 sequence is 17 residues long. From germline, CDR1 is SGHRS and CDR2 YFSETQ. This chain's CDR3 is CASSLGPEGAYNSPLHF. The CDR3, as DNA: TGCGCCAGCAGCTTGGGTCCGGAAGGGGCCTATAATTCACCCCTCCACTTT.

The rearrangement joins TRBV9 to TRBJ1-2, with D possibly matching TRBD1 (5 bases). The germline V and J ends were trimmed by 3 bases and 8 bases, with 23 bases remaining between them. The germline V gene encodes CDR1 SGDLS and CDR2 YYNGEE. This CDR3 comprises 16 residues. CDR3 residues: CASSAQDKADLLGYTF. In DNA, the CDR3 is TGTGCCAGCAGCGCCCAGGACAAGGCGGATCTATTAGGCTACACCTTC.